Each of the 2 T cell receptor beta chains below was sequenced from the same sample in a study of T-cell reconstitution after alpha-beta-depleted transplantation in children. Unique molecular identifiers were used in preparing the TCRbeta library. TCRdb used MiXCR to reprocess the PCR reads, holding one entry per CDR3 protein. Of approximately 250,000 distinct CDR3 sequences in the sample, about 25% were seen once. Specimen: PBMCs, collected before TCRalphabeta/CD19-depleted stem cell transplant. The receptors stem from a girl between 2 and 10 years old with Fanconi anemia, due to receive a stem cell transplant.

There are many counts of this clonotype. The CDR3 DNA follows: TGTGCCAGCAGTTACTCCGGGAAAGAACTATGGTTCTTC. Encoded protein: CASSYSGKELWFF. The chain couples TRBV6-5 to TRBJ2-1, with a weak D call TRBD2 (5 bases). The V end was cut by 0 bases, the J end by 15 bases, with 15 bases between. The CDR3 runs to 13 residues. Germline V gene lookup returns CDR1 MNHEY and CDR2 SVGAGI.

This clonotype was counted at least ten times. This sequence joins TRBV20-1 and TRBJ2-7, with D perhaps given as TRBD1 or TRBD2 (5 bases each). The CDR3 runs to 15 residues. CDR1 and CDR2 from the germline V gene are DFQATT and SNEGSKA (reference sequence). V dropped 3 bases and J dropped 2 bases, with 17 bases sitting between them. The CDR3 spells CSASGDQSIPYEQYF. The CDR3 region has the DNA TGCAGTGCTAGCGGGGACCAATCCATTCCCTACGAGCAGTACTTC.